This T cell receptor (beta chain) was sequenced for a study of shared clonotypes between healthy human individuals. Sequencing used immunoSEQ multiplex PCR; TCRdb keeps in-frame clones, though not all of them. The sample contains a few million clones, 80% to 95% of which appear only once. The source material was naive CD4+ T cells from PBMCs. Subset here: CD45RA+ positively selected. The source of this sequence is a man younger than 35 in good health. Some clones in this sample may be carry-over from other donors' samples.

The CDR3: CASSSGTSASSYNEQFF. CDR3 nucleotides: TGTGCCAGCAGCTCAGGGACTAGCGCGAGCTCCTACAATGAGCAGTTCTTC. This chain joins TRBV7-7 and TRBJ2-1; 10 positions agree with TRBD2. The CDR3 contains 17 residues. J was trimmed by 0 bases and V by 4 bases; bases with no gene match: 6. Germline V gives CDR1 SSHAT, CDR2 FNYEAQ (reference sequence).